This T cell receptor (beta chain) originates from a study of blood T cells in healthy people across ages. Study results and limitations: Age showed a roughly linear inverse relationship with TCR beta diversity per million T cells.

A second PCR of roughly 7 to 11 cycles used a sample-barcoded 5' primer and a J-beta primer mix. TCRdb reprocessed the 5' RACE reads with MiXCR, giving one entry per CDR3 protein. This sample has approximately 900,000 distinct CDR3 sequences, with roughly 48% found just once. This clonotype has more than one count but fewer than ten. Antigen unknown. The CDR3 is 15 residues long. J lost 5 bases, V lost 4 bases, and 8 bases had no gene match. Per germline, CDR1 MNHNY and CDR2 SVGAGI (reference sequence). The sequenced sample consisted of blood. The chain recombines TRBV6-6 with TRBJ2-5, with 9 bases matching TRBD1. This clonotype was obtained from a man aged 30 to 39 in good health. CDR3: CASSFPGTGRETQYF. In DNA form, the CDR3 reads TGTGCCAGCAGTTTCCCCGGGACAGGGAGGGAGACCCAGTACTTC.